This T cell receptor (beta chain) was retrieved from a study of blood T cell repertoires in COVID-19. The overall study: The origin of the acute and convalescent COVID-19 samples was the United States, Italy and Spain. PBMCs, B-cell-depleted T cells, or T cells provided the cDNA or gDNA that made up the material.

This clone was seen just once. In the source study's methods: Estimated nucleated cell counts came from reference gene primer amplification. Generated by immunoSEQ multiplex PCR, the TCRdb table keeps only in-frame clones and is missing some. The V and J calls and clone size were taken over from that table, and D and trimming were inferred from the DNA. The sample yields about 130,000 clones, about 80% seen once. V gave up 7 bases and J gave up 8 bases, with 17 bases separating them. Germline assignment: CDR1 GTSNPN and CDR2 SVGIG (reference sequence). This CDR3 has 12 residues. This rearrangement joins TRBV30 to TRBJ1-2; D possibly corresponds to TRBD1 (6 bases). The sequence derives from a man in his forties with active or convalescent COVID-19. The sequenced sample was peripheral blood. CDR3 sequence reads: CAFQTGGRGYTF. The CDR3 region has the DNA TGTGCCTTTCAGACAGGCGGGCGCGGCTACACCTTC.